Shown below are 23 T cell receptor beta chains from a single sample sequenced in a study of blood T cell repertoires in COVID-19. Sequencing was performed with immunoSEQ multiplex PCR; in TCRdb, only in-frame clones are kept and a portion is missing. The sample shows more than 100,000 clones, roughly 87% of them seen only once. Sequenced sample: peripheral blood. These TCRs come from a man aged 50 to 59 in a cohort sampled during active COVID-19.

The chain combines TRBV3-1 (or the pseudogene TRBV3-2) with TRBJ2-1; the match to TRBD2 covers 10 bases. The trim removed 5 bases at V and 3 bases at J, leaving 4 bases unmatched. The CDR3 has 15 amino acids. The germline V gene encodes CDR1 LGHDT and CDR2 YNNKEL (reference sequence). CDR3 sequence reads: CASSSSGGYYNEQFF. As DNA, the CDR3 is TGTGCCAGCAGCTCTAGCGGGGGATACTACAATGAGCAGTTCTTC.

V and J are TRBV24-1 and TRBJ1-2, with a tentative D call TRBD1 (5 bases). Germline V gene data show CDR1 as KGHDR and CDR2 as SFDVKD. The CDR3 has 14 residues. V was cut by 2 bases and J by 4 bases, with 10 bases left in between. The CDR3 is CATSDSQGPYGYTF. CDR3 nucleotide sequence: TGTGCCACCAGTGATTCCCAGGGCCCCTATGGCTACACCTTC.

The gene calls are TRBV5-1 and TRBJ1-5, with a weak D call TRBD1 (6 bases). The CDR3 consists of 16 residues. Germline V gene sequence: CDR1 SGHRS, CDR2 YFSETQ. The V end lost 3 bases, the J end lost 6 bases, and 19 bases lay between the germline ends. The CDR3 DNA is TGCGCCAGCAGCTCAGGTCCCCGGGACATTGGTCAGCCCCAGCATTTT. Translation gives CASSSGPRDIGQPQHF.

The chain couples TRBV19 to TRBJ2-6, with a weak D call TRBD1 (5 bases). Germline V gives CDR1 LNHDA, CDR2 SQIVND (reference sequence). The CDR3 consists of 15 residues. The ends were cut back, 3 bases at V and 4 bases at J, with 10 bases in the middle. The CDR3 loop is CASSIPGKGANVLTF. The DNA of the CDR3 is TGTGCCAGTAGTATCCCAGGGAAGGGGGCCAACGTCCTGACTTTC.

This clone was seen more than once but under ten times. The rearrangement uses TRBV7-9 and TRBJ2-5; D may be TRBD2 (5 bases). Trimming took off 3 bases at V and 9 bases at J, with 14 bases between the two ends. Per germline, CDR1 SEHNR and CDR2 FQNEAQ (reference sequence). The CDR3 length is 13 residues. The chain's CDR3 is CASSLGRWAAQYF. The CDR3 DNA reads TGTGCCAGCAGCTTGGGGAGATGGGCGGCCCAGTACTTC.

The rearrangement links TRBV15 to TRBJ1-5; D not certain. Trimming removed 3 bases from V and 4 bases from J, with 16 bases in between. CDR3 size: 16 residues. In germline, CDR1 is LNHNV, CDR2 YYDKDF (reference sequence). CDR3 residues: CATSRIIGGPNQPQHF. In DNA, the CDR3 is TGTGCCACCAGCAGGATAATAGGAGGGCCAAATCAGCCCCAGCATTTT.

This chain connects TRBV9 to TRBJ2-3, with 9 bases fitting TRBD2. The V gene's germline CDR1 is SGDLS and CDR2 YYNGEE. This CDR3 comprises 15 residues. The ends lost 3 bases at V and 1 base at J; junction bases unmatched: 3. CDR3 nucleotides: TGTGCCAGCAGCGCTCAGCGGGGGGGCACAGATACGCAGTATTTT. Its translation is CASSAQRGGTDTQYF.

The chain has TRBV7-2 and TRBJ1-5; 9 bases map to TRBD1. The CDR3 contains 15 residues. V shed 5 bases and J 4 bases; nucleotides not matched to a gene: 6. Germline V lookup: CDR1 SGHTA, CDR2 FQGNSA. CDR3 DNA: TGTGCCAGCAGCCTGGGACAGGGTATTAATCAGCCCCAGCATTTT. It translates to CASSLGQGINQPQHF.

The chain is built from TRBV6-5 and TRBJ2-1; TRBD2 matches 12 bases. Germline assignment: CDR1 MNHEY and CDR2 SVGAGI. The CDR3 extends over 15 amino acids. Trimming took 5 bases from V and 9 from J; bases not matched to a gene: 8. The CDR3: CASSTPSGGASEQFF. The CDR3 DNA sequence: TGTGCCAGCAGTACACCTAGCGGGGGGGCGAGTGAGCAGTTCTTC.

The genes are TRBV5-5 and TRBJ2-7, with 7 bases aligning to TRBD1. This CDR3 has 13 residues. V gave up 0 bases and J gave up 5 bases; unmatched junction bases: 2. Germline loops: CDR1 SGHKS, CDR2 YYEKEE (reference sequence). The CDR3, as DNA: TGTGCCAGCAGCTTGGACAGGGGCAACGAGCAGTACTTC. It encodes CASSLDRGNEQYF.

In DNA form, the CDR3 reads TGTGCCAGTCGATCTGGGGGGGATCGACCCTACGAGCAGTACTTC. Protein product: CASRSGGDRPYEQYF. The chain is built from TRBV5-4 and TRBJ2-7; 7 bases are a match to TRBD2. Germline V CDR1 and CDR2: SGHNT, YYREEE (reference sequence). This CDR3 is 15 amino acids long. V shed 8 bases, J shed 2 bases, and the junction held 13 bases outside the gene matches.

In DNA, the CDR3 is TGTGCCAGCAGTTACGGCGGGACCCGGAACACTGAAGCTTTCTTT. Translation gives CASSYGGTRNTEAFF. The chain combines TRBV6-5 with TRBJ1-1; the D gene is possibly TRBD1 (5 bases). In germline, CDR1 is MNHEY, CDR2 SVGAGI. This CDR3 has 15 residues. Between the trimmed V and J ends, which lost 2 bases and 1 base, there was a span of 11 bases.

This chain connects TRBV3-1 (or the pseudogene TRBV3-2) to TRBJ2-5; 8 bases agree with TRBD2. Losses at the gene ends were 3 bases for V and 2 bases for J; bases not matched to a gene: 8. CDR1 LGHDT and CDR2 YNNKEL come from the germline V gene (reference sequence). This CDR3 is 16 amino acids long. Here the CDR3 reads CASSHGLAPRQETQYF. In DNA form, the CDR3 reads TGTGCCAGCAGCCATGGACTAGCCCCTCGGCAAGAGACCCAGTACTTC.

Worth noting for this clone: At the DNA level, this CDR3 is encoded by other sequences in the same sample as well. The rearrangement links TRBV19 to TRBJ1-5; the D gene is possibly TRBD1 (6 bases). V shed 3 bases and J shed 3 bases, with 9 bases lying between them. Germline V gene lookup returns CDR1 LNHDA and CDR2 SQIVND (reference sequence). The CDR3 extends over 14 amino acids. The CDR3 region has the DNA TGTGCCAGTAGTATCCAGGGGTCCAATCAGCCCCAGCATTTT. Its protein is CASSIQGSNQPQHF.

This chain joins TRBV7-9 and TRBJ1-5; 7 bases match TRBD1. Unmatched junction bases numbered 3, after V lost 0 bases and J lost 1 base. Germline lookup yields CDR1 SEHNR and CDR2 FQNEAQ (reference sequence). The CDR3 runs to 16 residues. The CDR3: CASSLASGGSNQPQHF. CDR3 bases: TGTGCCAGCAGCTTAGCATCAGGGGGAAGCAATCAGCCCCAGCATTTT.

The CDR3 DNA reads as TGTGCCAGCAGCTTACGCGGGGGCCTTAATGAAAAACTGTTTTTT. It specifies CASSLRGGLNEKLFF. V and J are TRBV5-6 and TRBJ1-4, with D possibly being TRBD1 (6 bases). The CDR3 is 15 amino acids. V lost 2 bases and J lost 4, with 12 bases in between. The V gene's germline CDR1 is SGHDT and CDR2 YYEEEE.

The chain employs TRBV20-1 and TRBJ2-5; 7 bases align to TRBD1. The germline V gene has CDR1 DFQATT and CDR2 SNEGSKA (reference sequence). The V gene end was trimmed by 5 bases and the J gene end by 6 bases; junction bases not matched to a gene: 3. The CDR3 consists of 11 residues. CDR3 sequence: CSAEGAKTQYF. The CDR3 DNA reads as TGCAGTGCTGAGGGGGCAAAGACCCAGTACTTC.

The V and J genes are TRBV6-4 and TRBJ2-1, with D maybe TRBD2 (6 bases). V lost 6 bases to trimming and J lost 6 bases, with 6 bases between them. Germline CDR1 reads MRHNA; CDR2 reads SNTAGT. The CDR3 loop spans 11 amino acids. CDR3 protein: CASRLANEQFF. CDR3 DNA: TGTGCCAGCAGACTAGCCAATGAGCAGTTCTTC.

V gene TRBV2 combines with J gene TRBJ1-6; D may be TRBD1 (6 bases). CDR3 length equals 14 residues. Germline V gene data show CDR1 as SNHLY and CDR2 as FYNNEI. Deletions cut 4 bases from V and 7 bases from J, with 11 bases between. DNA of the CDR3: TGTGCCAGCAGTGGGCCGGGACAAAATTCACCCCTCCACTTT. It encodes CASSGPGQNSPLHF.

This chain's CDR3 is CASSLVGSNTEAFF. CDR3 coding DNA: TGTGCCAGCAGCTTGGTGGGGAGTAACACTGAAGCTTTCTTT. The chain links TRBV5-4 to TRBJ1-1; D remains ambiguous. Between the trimmed V and J ends, which lost 0 bases and 2 bases, there was a span of 8 bases. The germline V gene has CDR1 SGHNT and CDR2 YYREEE (reference sequence). This CDR3 has 14 amino acids.

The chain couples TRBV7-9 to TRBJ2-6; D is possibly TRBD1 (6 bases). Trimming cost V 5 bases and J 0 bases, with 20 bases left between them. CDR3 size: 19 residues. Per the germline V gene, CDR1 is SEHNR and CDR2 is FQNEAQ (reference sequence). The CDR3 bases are TGTGCCAGCAGCACCACCAGGGGACCTAATTTCTCTGGGGCCAACGTCCTGACTTTC. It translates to CASSTTRGPNFSGANVLTF.

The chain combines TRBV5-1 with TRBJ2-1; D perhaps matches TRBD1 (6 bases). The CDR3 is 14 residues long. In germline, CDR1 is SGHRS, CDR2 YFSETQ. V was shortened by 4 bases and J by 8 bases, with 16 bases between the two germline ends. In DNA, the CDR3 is TGCGCCAGCAGCGCCACGACAGGCGGCGATGAGCAGTTCTTC. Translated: CASSATTGGDEQFF.

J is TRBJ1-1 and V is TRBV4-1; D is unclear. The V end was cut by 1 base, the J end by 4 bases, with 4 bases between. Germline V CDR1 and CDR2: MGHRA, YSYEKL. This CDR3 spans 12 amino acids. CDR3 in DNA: TGCGCCAGCAGCCAAGCAGGCACTGAAGCTTTCTTT. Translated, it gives CASSQAGTEAFF.